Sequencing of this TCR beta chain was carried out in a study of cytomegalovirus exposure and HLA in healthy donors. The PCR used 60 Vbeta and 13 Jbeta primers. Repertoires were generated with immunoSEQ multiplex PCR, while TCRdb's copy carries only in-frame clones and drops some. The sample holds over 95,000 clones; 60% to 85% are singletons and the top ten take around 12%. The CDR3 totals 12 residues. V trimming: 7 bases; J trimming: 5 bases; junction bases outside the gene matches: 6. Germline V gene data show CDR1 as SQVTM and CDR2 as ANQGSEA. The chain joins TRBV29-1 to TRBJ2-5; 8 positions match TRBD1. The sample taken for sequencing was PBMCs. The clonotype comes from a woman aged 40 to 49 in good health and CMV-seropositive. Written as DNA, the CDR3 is TGCAGCGCTGGACAGGGACAGGAGACCCAGTACTTC. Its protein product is CSAGQGQETQYF.